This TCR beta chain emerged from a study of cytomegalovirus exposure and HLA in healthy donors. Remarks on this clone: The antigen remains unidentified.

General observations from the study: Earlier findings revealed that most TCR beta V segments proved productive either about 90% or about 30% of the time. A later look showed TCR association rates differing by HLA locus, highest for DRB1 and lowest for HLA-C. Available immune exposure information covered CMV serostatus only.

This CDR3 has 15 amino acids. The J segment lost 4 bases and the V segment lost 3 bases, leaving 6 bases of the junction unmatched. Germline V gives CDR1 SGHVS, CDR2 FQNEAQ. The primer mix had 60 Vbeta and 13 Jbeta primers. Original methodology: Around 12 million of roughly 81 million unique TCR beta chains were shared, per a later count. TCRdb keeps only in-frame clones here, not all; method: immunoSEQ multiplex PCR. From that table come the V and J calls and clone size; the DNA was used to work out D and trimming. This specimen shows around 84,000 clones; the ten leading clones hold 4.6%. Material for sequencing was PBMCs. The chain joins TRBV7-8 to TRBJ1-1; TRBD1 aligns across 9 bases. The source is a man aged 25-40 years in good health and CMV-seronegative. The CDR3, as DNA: TGTGCCAGCAGCTTGCGCCGGGACAGGGTCACTGAAGCTTTCTTT. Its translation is CASSLRRDRVTEAFF. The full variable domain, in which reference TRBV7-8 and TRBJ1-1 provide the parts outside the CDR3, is GAGVSQSPRYKVAKRGQDVALRCDPISGHVSLFWYQQALGQGPEFLTYFQNEAQLDKSGLPSDRFFAERPEGSVSTLKIQRTQQEDSAVYLCASSLRRDRVTEAFFGQGTRLTVV.